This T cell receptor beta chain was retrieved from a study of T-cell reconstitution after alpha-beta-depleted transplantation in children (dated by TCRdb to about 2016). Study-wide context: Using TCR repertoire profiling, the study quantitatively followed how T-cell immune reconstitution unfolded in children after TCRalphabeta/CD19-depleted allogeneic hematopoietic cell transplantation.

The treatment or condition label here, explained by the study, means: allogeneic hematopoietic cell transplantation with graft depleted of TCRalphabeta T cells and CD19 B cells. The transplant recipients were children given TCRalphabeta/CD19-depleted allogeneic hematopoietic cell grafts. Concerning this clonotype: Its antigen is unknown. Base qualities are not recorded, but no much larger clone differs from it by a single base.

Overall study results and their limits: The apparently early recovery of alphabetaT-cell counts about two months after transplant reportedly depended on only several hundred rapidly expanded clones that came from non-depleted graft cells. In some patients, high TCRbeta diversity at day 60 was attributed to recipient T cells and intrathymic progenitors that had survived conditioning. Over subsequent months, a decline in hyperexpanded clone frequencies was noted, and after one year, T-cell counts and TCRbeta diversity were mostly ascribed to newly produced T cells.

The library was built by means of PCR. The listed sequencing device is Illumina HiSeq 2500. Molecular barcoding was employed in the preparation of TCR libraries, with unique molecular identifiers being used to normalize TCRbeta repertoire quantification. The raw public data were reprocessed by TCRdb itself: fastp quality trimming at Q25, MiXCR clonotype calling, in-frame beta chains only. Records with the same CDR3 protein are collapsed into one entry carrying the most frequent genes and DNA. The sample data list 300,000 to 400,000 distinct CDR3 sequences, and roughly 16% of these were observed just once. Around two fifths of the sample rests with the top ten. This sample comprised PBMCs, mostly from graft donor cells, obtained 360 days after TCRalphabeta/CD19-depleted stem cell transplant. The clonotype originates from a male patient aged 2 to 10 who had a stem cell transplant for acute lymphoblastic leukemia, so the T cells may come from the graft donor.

The CDR3 reads CSARGAYSSEQYF. DNA sequence: TGCAGTGCTAGAGGGGCGTACAGTTCCGAGCAGTACTTC. The chain is assembled from TRBV20-1 and TRBJ2-7, with the D gene not confidently named. The germline V gene (reference sequence) yields DFQATT for CDR1 and SNEGSKA for CDR2. The junction shows trimming of 1 base on V and 6 bases on J, plus 13 bases between the germline ends. Measured from the cysteine to the phenylalanine, the CDR3 is 13 residues long. Only the CDR3 region is kept as DNA, spanning 39 bases read in frame from base 1.